Below are 31 T cell receptor beta chains sequenced from a single sample in a study of blood T cell repertoires in COVID-19. Profiling relied on immunoSEQ multiplex PCR, and the TCRdb table lists in-frame clones only, not all of them. Among some 200,000 clones listed, 70% to 90% were seen once. Sequencing was carried out using peripheral blood. The receptors were gathered from a man between 40 and 49 years old with active or convalescent COVID-19.

V usage is TRBV7-2 and J usage is TRBJ2-7, with 13 bases aligning to TRBD2. Germline trimming cut 1 base from V and 4 bases from J; bases unmatched to any gene: 1. In germline, CDR1 is SGHTA, CDR2 FQGNSA. The CDR3 has 15 amino acids. Here the CDR3 reads CASSLETSGGYEQYF. The DNA for the CDR3 is TGTGCCAGCAGCTTAGAGACTAGCGGGGGGTACGAGCAGTACTTC.

The chain combines TRBV5-4 with TRBJ1-1; 9 bases align to TRBD1. The germline gives CDR1 SGHNT, CDR2 YYREEE (reference sequence). Trimming removed 4 bases from V and 2 bases from J; junction bases left unmatched: 9. The CDR3 consists of 16 residues. CDR3: CASSLGQGPINTEAFF. In DNA, the CDR3 is TGTGCCAGCAGCCTGGGACAGGGCCCCATCAACACTGAAGCTTTCTTT. Supplemented by reference TRBV5-4 and TRBJ1-1, the full variable domain reads ETGVTQSPTHLIKTRGQQVTLRCSSQSGHNTVSWYQQALGQGPQFIFQYYREEENGRGNFPPRFSGLQFPNYSSELNVNALELDDSALYLCASSLGQGPINTEAFFGQGTRLTVV.

This clone was recorded only once. V and J are TRBV5-6 and TRBJ2-5, with D possibly matching TRBD1 (6 bases). The V end lost 0 bases, the J end lost 2 bases, and 11 bases lay between the germline ends. The CDR3 covers 15 residues. Germline V gene sequence: CDR1 SGHDT, CDR2 YYEEEE. CDR3 nucleotide sequence: TGTGCCAGCAGCTTGGTCCTGACAGGTCAAGAGACCCAGTACTTC. Residues: CASSLVLTGQETQYF.

J is TRBJ2-7 and V is TRBV12-5; 9 nucleotides match TRBD1. V dropped 0 bases and J dropped 4; count of bases not matched to a gene: 7. The CDR3 runs to 16 residues. Looked up from germline, CDR1 is LGHNT and CDR2 is FRNRAP. CDR3 nucleotides: TGTGCTAGTGGTTTGGTATCGCACAGGGGGCGGTACGAGCAGTACTTC. Amino acids: CASGLVSHRGRYEQYF.

J is TRBJ2-2 and V is TRBV6-5, with D perhaps matching TRBD1 (5 bases). The CDR3 length is 13 residues. Germline V CDR1 and CDR2: MNHEY, SVGAGI. V was trimmed by 4 bases and J by 6 bases, leaving 9 bases between them. This CDR3 reads CASSLTGPGELFF. The CDR3 bases are TGTGCCAGCAGTTTAACAGGTCCCGGGGAGCTGTTTTTT.

The V gene is TRBV6-5, the J gene TRBJ2-3; TRBD1 matches 7 bases. V lost 4 bases and J lost 4; bases outside the gene matches: 5. The CDR3 extends over 14 amino acids. Germline assignment: CDR1 MNHEY and CDR2 SVGAGI. CDR3 sequence: CASSSGTDPDTQYF. The CDR3 DNA follows: TGTGCCAGCAGTTCCGGGACAGACCCAGATACGCAGTATTTT.

The rearrangement uses TRBV4-1 and TRBJ2-3, with TRBD2 matching over 9 bases. Germline V gives CDR1 MGHRA, CDR2 YSYEKL. The ends lost 2 bases at V and 5 bases at J; junction bases unmatched: 8. CDR3 length equals 16 residues. The CDR3 nucleotides read TGCGCCAGCAGCCAAACGGGACTAGCACCACTAGATACGCAGTATTTT. It is translated as CASSQTGLAPLDTQYF.

The gene calls are TRBV27 and TRBJ2-1; TRBD1 matches 7 bases. The CDR3 contains 13 residues. Germline V gives CDR1 MNHEY, CDR2 SMNVEV (reference sequence). V lost 1 base and J lost 9; bases outside the gene matches: 3. The CDR3 region has the DNA TGTGCCAGCAGTTTATTAGGGGGCGGTGAGCAGTTCTTC. Translating gives CASSLLGGGEQFF.

The V gene is TRBV6-6, the J gene TRBJ1-1; 7 nucleotides match TRBD1. V shed 3 bases and J 3 bases; nucleotides not matched to a gene: 10. The CDR3 loop spans 16 amino acids. CDR1 is MNHNY, CDR2 SVGAGI, per germline (reference sequence). The CDR3 DNA sequence: TGTGCCAGCAGTTATCCTACAGGGGCGGGTTACACTGAAGCTTTCTTT. This encodes CASSYPTGAGYTEAFF.

The chain carries TRBV3-1 (or the pseudogene TRBV3-2) and TRBJ2-1; TRBD2 aligns across 9 bases. This CDR3 is built from 18 residues. Germline-derived CDR1 and CDR2 are LGHDT and YNNKEL (reference sequence). V shed 0 bases, J shed 0 bases, and the junction held 6 bases outside the gene matches. The CDR3 DNA is TGTGCCAGCAGCCAAGATATATGGCGGGGGGGCTCCTACAATGAGCAGTTCTTC. This encodes CASSQDIWRGGSYNEQFF.

The genes are TRBV29-1 and TRBJ2-3, with 12 nucleotides matching TRBD2. The ends lost 1 base at V and 6 bases at J; junction bases unmatched: 2. CDR3 size: 14 residues. Germline V gene lookup returns CDR1 SQVTM and CDR2 ANQGSEA. DNA for the CDR3: TGCAGCGTTGAAGGGACTAGCGGGGTGGATACGCAGTATTTT. Translated: CSVEGTSGVDTQYF.

The chain combines TRBV21-1 with TRBJ1-1; the table's D gene call, TRBD1, was not cross checked with the DNA. TRBV21-1 is deemed a pseudogene. The CDR3 length is 15 residues. The CDR3 sequence: CASSTRDSMNTEAFF. The CDR3 bases are TGTGCCAGCAGCACTCGGGACAGCATGAACACTGAAGCTTTCTTT.

The chain recombines TRBV28 with TRBJ2-1; 8 bases are shared with TRBD1. The CDR3 extends over 14 amino acids. The germline CDR1 and CDR2 sequences are MDHEN and SYDVKM. V was pared by 4 bases and J by 6 bases, with 5 bases of the junction left unmatched. The CDR3 region is CASSWTGISNEQFF. CDR3 nucleotides: TGTGCCAGCAGTTGGACAGGGATCTCCAATGAGCAGTTCTTC.

V usage is TRBV5-1 and J usage is TRBJ2-7, with 14 bases lining up with TRBD2. CDR1 and CDR2 (germline): SGHRS, YFSETQ. The trim removed 4 bases at V and 2 bases at J, leaving 5 bases unmatched. CDR3 length: 16 amino acids. The CDR3 spells CASSAGLAGAAYEQYF. The CDR3 nucleotides read TGCGCCAGCAGCGCGGGACTAGCGGGGGCCGCCTACGAGCAGTACTTC.

V is TRBV12-3 or TRBV12-4 and J is TRBJ1-4, with no clear D. The CDR3 sequence is 13 residues long. The V end was cut by 4 bases, the J end by 8 bases, with 11 bases between. This CDR3 reads CASSSRLGEKLFF. The CDR3 nucleotides are TGTGCCAGCAGTTCACGACTTGGGGAAAAACTGTTTTTT.

This chain uses TRBV19 with TRBJ1-2; weak D call: TRBD1 (6 bases). Trimming stripped 5 bases from V and 3 bases from J, with 13 bases between. Germline CDR1 LNHDA, CDR2 SQIVND (reference sequence). The CDR3 spans 14 residues. The CDR3 DNA reads TGTGCCAGTAGTGTAACAGGGCGGGACTATGGCTACACCTTC. It codes for CASSVTGRDYGYTF.

The rearrangement joins TRBV28 to TRBJ1-4; no firm D call. The CDR3 extends over 14 amino acids. V was shortened by 8 bases and J by 8 bases, with 18 bases between the two germline ends. The germline V gene encodes CDR1 MDHEN and CDR2 SYDVKM. In nucleotides, the CDR3 is TGTGCCAGCGTTGCCTCCGGGCCGGGGGAAAAACTGTTTTTT. Protein sequence: CASVASGPGEKLFF. The complete variable domain, with remaining parts taken from reference TRBV28 and TRBJ1-4, reads DVKVTQSSRYLVKRTGEKVFLECVQDMDHENMFWYRQDPGLGLRLIYFSYDVKMKEKGDIPEGYSVSREKKERFSLILESASTNQTSMYLCASVASGPGEKLFFGSGTQLSVL.

The rearrangement links TRBV18 to TRBJ1-2; D remains ambiguous. The CDR3 consists of 13 residues. With 2 bases removed from V and 2 bases from J, the gap between germline ends came to 6 bases. CDR1 KGHSH and CDR2 LQKENI come from the germline V gene. The CDR3 DNA follows: TGTGCCAGCTCACCAGCAGAAAACTATGGCTACACCTTC. Its translation: CASSPAENYGYTF.

The chain has TRBV7-6 and TRBJ1-1; 7 bases are shared with TRBD1. The CDR3 contains 14 residues. Germline V gene data show CDR1 as SGHVS and CDR2 as FNYEAQ. The V gene end was trimmed by 3 bases and the J gene end by 4 bases; junction bases not matched to a gene: 5. The CDR3 bases are TGTGCCAGCAGCTTGAGGACAGGTCTCACTGAAGCTTTCTTT. It codes for CASSLRTGLTEAFF.

The gene calls are TRBV7-9 and TRBJ1-1, with unresolved D. Trimming took 4 bases from V and 10 from J, leaving 10 bases between them. This CDR3 is 11 amino acids long. Looked up from germline, CDR1 is SEHNR and CDR2 is FQNEAQ (reference sequence). As DNA, the CDR3 is TGTGCCAGCAGCTCAAGCCTAGGAGCTTTCTTT. This gives the protein CASSSSLGAFF.

This rearrangement joins TRBV28 to TRBJ1-2; no reliable D call. Trimming shortened V by 2 bases and J by 8 bases, and 6 bases separated the two germline ends. This CDR3 region has 11 residues. Germline assignment: CDR1 MDHEN and CDR2 SYDVKM. CDR3 coding DNA: TGTGCCAGCAGTTTAACGGGAGGCTACACCTTC. Protein product: CASSLTGGYTF.

The chain employs TRBV14 and TRBJ1-1; TRBD1 matches at 9 bases. After removal of 2 bases from V and 1 base from J, the junction contained 5 bases not matched to a gene. Looked up from germline, CDR1 is SGHDN and CDR2 is FVKESK. The CDR3 has 16 residues. In nucleotides, the CDR3 is TGTGCCAGCAGCCAACTACAGGGGGCGCGGAACACTGAAGCTTTCTTT. This gives the protein CASSQLQGARNTEAFF.

This clone was counted only a few times. The sample contains more than one DNA sequence encoding this CDR3. V gene TRBV6-1 combines with J gene TRBJ1-2; weak D call: TRBD1 (6 bases). V lost 3 bases to trimming and J lost 4 bases, with 6 bases between them. Per germline, CDR1 MNHNS and CDR2 SASEGT. The CDR3 has 12 amino acids. DNA of the CDR3: TGTGCCAGCAGTGACAGGGGCTATGGCTACACCTTC. The encoded protein is CASSDRGYGYTF.

The genes are TRBV7-2 and TRBJ2-5; D is ambiguous. The CDR3 length is 15 residues. Germline V gene data show CDR1 as SGHTA and CDR2 as FQGNSA. V lost 0 bases to trimming and J lost 4 bases, with 12 bases between them. The CDR3 spells CASSLARVWIETQYF. Written as DNA, the CDR3 is TGTGCCAGCAGCTTAGCCCGGGTCTGGATAGAGACCCAGTACTTC.

The V call is TRBV9, the J call TRBJ1-2; D gene ambiguous. V was cut by 0 bases and J by 0 bases, with 12 bases left in between. The CDR3 runs 16 residues. Germline CDR1 and CDR2: SGDLS and YYNGEE. The CDR3 coding sequence is TGTGCCAGCAGCGTAGACGCGGGTAGGGCTAACTATGGCTACACCTTC. This codes for CASSVDAGRANYGYTF. The full variable domain, with the rest looked up from reference TRBV9 and TRBJ1-2, is DSGVTQTPKHLITATGQRVTLRCSPRSGDLSVYWYQQSLDQGLQFLIQYYNGEERAKGNILERFSAQQFPDLHSELNLSSLELGDSALYFCASSVDAGRANYGYTFGSGTRLTVV.

As to this clone: The junction departs from germline at one end; a sequencing error may be responsible. This sequence joins TRBV5-1 and TRBJ1-1, with 9 bases fitting TRBD1. Germline CDR1 is SGHRS and CDR2 is YFSETQ. The CDR3 length is 15 residues. The CDR3 sequence is CASRLQGAEGTEAFF. The CDR3 DNA reads TGCGCCAGCAGGTTACAGGGGGCTGAGGGCACTGAAGCCTTCTTT.

The chain links TRBV29-1 to TRBJ1-1, with a possible D match to TRBD1 (5 bases). The V end lost 2 bases, the J end lost 5 bases, and 12 bases lay between the germline ends. Germline assignment: CDR1 SQVTM and CDR2 ANQGSEA. This CDR3 contains 13 residues. CDR3 in amino acids: CSVEQGQGTEAFF. In nucleotides, the CDR3 is TGCAGCGTTGAACAAGGGCAGGGTACTGAAGCTTTCTTT.

This rearrangement joins TRBV5-1 to TRBJ2-3; D perhaps matches TRBD1 (6 bases). The germline V gene has CDR1 SGHRS and CDR2 YFSETQ. Between the trimmed V and J ends, which lost 0 bases and 0 bases, there was a span of 17 bases. The CDR3 runs 18 residues. Written as DNA, the CDR3 is TGCGCCAGCAGCTTGGCCTGGGACATTAACCCTAGCACAGATACGCAGTATTTT. Amino acids: CASSLAWDINPSTDTQYF.

This clone came up a few times. The chain recombines TRBV3-1 (or the pseudogene TRBV3-2) with TRBJ2-7, with D tentatively TRBD1 (5 bases). The CDR3 has 15 residues. Deletions cut 5 bases from V and 3 bases from J, with 17 bases between. Germline CDR1 reads LGHDT; CDR2 reads YNNKEL (reference sequence). The CDR3 nucleotides read TGTGCCAGCAGCGGTATGACAGTCCAAAACTACGAGCAGTACTTC. This translates into CASSGMTVQNYEQYF.

This chain uses TRBV2 with TRBJ2-1; 15 positions agree with TRBD2. Trimming removed 6 bases from V and 3 bases from J; junction bases left unmatched: 3. The CDR3 length is 16 residues. Germline V lookup: CDR1 SNHLY, CDR2 FYNNEI. The CDR3 nucleotides are TGTGCCAGCAGCGGGACTAGCGGGGGGTACTACAATGAGCAGTTCTTC. Its protein product is CASSGTSGGYYNEQFF.

The chain links TRBV27 to TRBJ1-2; 8 nucleotides line up with TRBD1. Unmatched junction bases numbered 0, after V lost 0 bases and J lost 6 bases. The CDR3 length is 13 residues. CDR1 is MNHEY, CDR2 SMNVEV, per germline (reference sequence). CDR3 in amino acids: CASSLSTGDGYTF. In DNA, the CDR3 is TGTGCCAGCAGTTTATCGACAGGGGATGGCTACACCTTC.